This T cell receptor (beta chain) emerged from a study of blood T cell repertoires in COVID-19. Study context: PBMCs, B-cell-depleted T cells, or T cells provided the cDNA or gDNA that made up the material.

The CDR3 has 15 residues. Germline CDR1 is SEHNR and CDR2 is FQNEAQ (reference sequence). After removal of 4 bases from V and 7 bases from J, the junction contained 7 bases not matched to a gene. Donors were grouped by their self-reported clinical history. Method: immunoSEQ multiplex PCR; TCRdb's copy keeps in-frame clones and lacks some. The sample has about 270,000 clones; roughly 90% are singletons. The receptor was derived from a man aged 35 to 55 who had been exposed to COVID-19. The rearrangement links TRBV7-9 to TRBJ2-1; 10 bases agree with TRBD1. The sample consisted of PBMCs or T cells enriched from blood (not recorded which). This chain's CDR3 is CASSYRDRGLNEQFF. In DNA form, the CDR3 reads TGTGCCAGCAGCTACCGGGACAGGGGTTTGAATGAGCAGTTCTTC.